Below are 14 T cell receptor beta chains sequenced from a single sample in a study of naive and memory T cell subsets. The beta constant-region primer was an equimolar mix of two oligonucleotides covering TRBC1 and TRBC2. TCRdb reprocessed the UMI-ligation and nested PCR reads via MiXCR and lists one record per CDR3 protein. The sample records roughly 40,000 distinct CDR3 sequences, 13% being singletons. Sequencing was carried out using effector memory CD4+ T cells from blood. As for subset: effector memory, CD45RA- CD27-. These receptors all come from a human donor in good health.

The V gene is TRBV6-2 or TRBV6-3, the J gene TRBJ2-1; 11 bases line up with TRBD2. The CDR3 is 14 amino acids. Germline V gives CDR1 MNHEY, CDR2 SVGEGT. V was clipped by 7 bases and J by 7 bases; unmatched bases: 6. The CDR3 region has the DNA TGTGCCAGCAAGAGTAGCGGGAGGGGGAATGAGCAGTTCTTC. It is translated as CASKSSGRGNEQFF.

V is TRBV30 and J is TRBJ1-1; 11 bases match TRBD1. J lost 9 bases, V lost 1 base, and 7 bases had no gene match. The CDR3 spans 14 residues. In germline, CDR1 is GTSNPN, CDR2 SVGIG (reference sequence). The CDR3 DNA sequence: TGTGCCTGGAGTGCCCTCGGACAGGGGGCTAAAGCTTTCTTT. It codes for CAWSALGQGAKAFF.

This clonotype was observed many times. The V and J genes are TRBV5-1 and TRBJ2-1, with no clear D. Germline CDR1 and CDR2: SGHRS and YFSETQ. The CDR3 runs 15 residues. The ends were cut back, 3 bases at V and 8 bases at J, with 18 bases in the middle. CDR3 residues: CASSSPPGLRDEQFF. The DNA of the CDR3 is TGCGCCAGCAGCTCCCCCCCGGGTTTACGGGATGAGCAGTTCTTC.

V and J are TRBV20-1 and TRBJ2-3; D not certain. Germline-derived CDR1 and CDR2 are DFQATT and SNEGSKA (reference sequence). There are 16 residues in the CDR3. Trimming took 1 base from V and 0 from J, leaving 14 bases between them. CDR3 nucleotide sequence: TGCAGTGCTAGAGCCAACGGCGGTAGGAGCACAGATACGCAGTATTTT. Protein product: CSARANGGRSTDTQYF.

In nucleotides, the CDR3 is TGTGCCAGCAGCCAACTAGGGTTGGAGACCCAGTACTTC. It is translated as CASSQLGLETQYF. The rearrangement joins TRBV11-2 to TRBJ2-5; possible D gene TRBD2, 5 bases. Per germline, CDR1 SGHAT and CDR2 FQNNGV. CDR3 size: 13 residues. The germline V and J ends were trimmed by 5 bases and 5 bases, with 12 bases remaining between them.

This clonotype was counted between two and nine times. The chain is built from TRBV20-1 and TRBJ2-5; the D call may be TRBD1 or TRBD2 (5 bases each). CDR1 is DFQATT, CDR2 SNEGSKA, per germline (reference sequence). The CDR3 extends over 15 amino acids. Trimming left V 5 bases short and J 5 bases short, with 21 bases between. CDR3 loop: CSAARRGPAGETQYF. CDR3 coding DNA: TGCAGTGCTGCACGCCGGGGACCCGCCGGGGAGACCCAGTACTTC.

There are a few counts of this clonotype. The gene calls are TRBV20-1 and TRBJ2-1; TRBD2 agrees at 11 bases. Germline lookup yields CDR1 DFQATT and CDR2 SNEGSKA (reference sequence). The CDR3 runs to 15 residues. The junction had 11 bases not matched to a gene; V was cut back by 5 bases and J by 8 bases. The CDR3 here is CSAGARLAGSDEQFF. In DNA form, the CDR3 reads TGCAGTGCTGGGGCTAGACTAGCGGGGTCGGATGAGCAGTTCTTC.

The chain has TRBV29-1 and TRBJ2-6, with D hard to call. This CDR3 spans 14 amino acids. The germline V gene encodes CDR1 SQVTM and CDR2 ANQGSEA. V was shortened by 5 bases and J by 0 bases, with 8 bases between the two germline ends. The CDR3 here is CSVLSGSGANVLTF. The CDR3 DNA reads as TGCAGCGTTTTATCGGGCTCTGGGGCCAACGTCCTGACTTTC. The full variable domain, in which reference TRBV29-1 and TRBJ2-6 provide the parts outside the CDR3, is SAVISQKPSRDICQRGTSLTIQCQVDSQVTMMFWYRQQPGQSLTLIATANQGSEATYESGFVIDKFPISRPNLTFSTLTVSNMSPEDSSIYLCSVLSGSGANVLTFGAGSRLTVL.

The chain joins TRBV27 to TRBJ2-7; TRBD1 is a possible D gene (6 bases). The V end was cut by 4 bases, the J end by 0 bases, with 16 bases between. The germline V gene encodes CDR1 MNHEY and CDR2 SMNVEV (reference sequence). There are 16 residues in the CDR3. For the CDR3, the DNA is TGTGCCAGCAGTTCACCTAGGGACACTAACTCCTACGAGCAGTACTTC. Translation: CASSSPRDTNSYEQYF.

This clonotype was found many times. The chain joins TRBV29-1 to TRBJ1-3; TRBD1 is a possible D gene (6 bases). From germline, CDR1 is SQVTM and CDR2 ANQGSEA. This CDR3 comprises 16 residues. Trimming removed 8 bases from V and 0 bases from J, with 20 bases in between. CDR3 coding DNA: TGCAGCCGGGGGTGCCAGGGGAGGCACTCTGGAAACACCATATATTTT. Translation: CSRGCQGRHSGNTIYF.

This clonotype showed up just a few times. The chain has TRBV11-2 and TRBJ2-5, with TRBD1 matching 7 bases. The junction had 3 bases not matched to a gene; V was cut back by 3 bases and J by 2 bases. Germline CDR1 reads SGHAT; CDR2 reads FQNNGV. The CDR3 covers 14 residues. This chain's CDR3 is CASSFGTVQETQYF. CDR3 DNA: TGTGCCAGCAGCTTCGGGACAGTTCAAGAGACCCAGTACTTC.

This clonotype has a handful of counts. This chain joins TRBV28 and TRBJ1-5; D remains unclear. Deletions cut 7 bases from V and 4 bases from J, with 14 bases between. This CDR3 is 14 amino acids long. Per the germline V gene, CDR1 is MDHEN and CDR2 is SYDVKM. The CDR3 loop reads CASTPGDGNQPQHF. The CDR3 nucleotides read TGTGCCAGCACTCCCGGTGACGGAAATCAGCCCCAGCATTTT.

The chain employs TRBV7-9 and TRBJ1-5; D might be TRBD1 (6 bases). Germline CDR1 and CDR2: SEHNR and FQNEAQ (reference sequence). The V gene lost 4 bases and the J gene lost 0 bases, with 19 bases spanning the gap. This CDR3 has 18 amino acids. CDR3 in amino acids: CASSSTAGRTDSNQPQHF. CDR3 coding DNA: TGTGCCAGCAGCTCCACCGCGGGACGGACAGATAGCAATCAGCCCCAGCATTTT.

This clonotype has ten or more counts. This chain joins TRBV11-2 and TRBJ2-6, with 8 positions matching TRBD1. The CDR3 is 18 amino acids. Per the germline V gene, CDR1 is SGHAT and CDR2 is FQNNGV. V dropped 0 bases and J dropped 4; count of bases not matched to a gene: 8. Here the CDR3 reads CASSLDDQGAAGANVLTF. CDR3 coding DNA: TGTGCCAGCAGCTTAGATGACCAGGGGGCAGCGGGGGCCAACGTCCTGACTTTC.